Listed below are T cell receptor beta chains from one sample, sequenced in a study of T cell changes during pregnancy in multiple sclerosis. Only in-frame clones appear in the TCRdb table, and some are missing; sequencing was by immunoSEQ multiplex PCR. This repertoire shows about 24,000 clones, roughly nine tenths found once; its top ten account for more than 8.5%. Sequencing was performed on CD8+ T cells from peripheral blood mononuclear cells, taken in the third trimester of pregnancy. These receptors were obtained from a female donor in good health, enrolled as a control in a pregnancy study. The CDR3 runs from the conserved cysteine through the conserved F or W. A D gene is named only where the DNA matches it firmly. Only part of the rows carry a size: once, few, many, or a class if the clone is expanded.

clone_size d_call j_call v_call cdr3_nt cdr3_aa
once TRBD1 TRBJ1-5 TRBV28 TGTGCCAGCAGTCAACGACAGGGCGAACAGCCCCAGCATTTT CASSQRQGEQPQHF
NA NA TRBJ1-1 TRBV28 TGTGCCAGCAGTTCTCCCGCTCGGGGGAGTGAAGCTTTCTTT CASSSPARGSEAFF
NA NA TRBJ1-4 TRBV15 TGTGCCACCAGCAGAGATACAGATAATTATGAAAAACTGTTTTTT CATSRDTDNYEKLFF
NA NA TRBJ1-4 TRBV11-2 TGTGCCAGCAGCTTAGTTGCGGGACCCGAAAAACTGTTTTTT CASSLVAGPEKLFF
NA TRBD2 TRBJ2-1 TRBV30 TGTGCCTGGAGTGTCATTAGCGGGGGGTACAATGAGCAGTTCTTC CAWSVISGGYNEQFF
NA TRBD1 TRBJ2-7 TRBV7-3 TGTGCCAGCAGCTTGGGGGTAGGGACAGAGATCTACGAGCAGTACTTC CASSLGVGTEIYEQYF
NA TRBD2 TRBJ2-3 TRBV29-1 TGCAGCGTCCACTCCGGGACTAGCGGCAATACGCAGTATTTT CSVHSGTSGNTQYF
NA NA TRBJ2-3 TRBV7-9 TGTGCCAGCAGCCTCAGGGAATCGTTCACAGATACGCAGTATTTT CASSLRESFTDTQYF
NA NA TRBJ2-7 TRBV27 TGTGCCAGCAGTTTAAAAGGGGAGGCCTACGAGCAGTACTTC CASSLKGEAYEQYF
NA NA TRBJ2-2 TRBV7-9 TGTGCCAGCAGCTTAGGGCCCAGGGGACCCGCCGGGGAGCTGTTTTTT CASSLGPRGPAGELFF
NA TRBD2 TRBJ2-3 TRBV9 TGTGCCAGCAGCGTAGCGACGGGACTAGGCACAGATACGCAGTATTTT CASSVATGLGTDTQYF
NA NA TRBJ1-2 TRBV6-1 TGTGCCAGCAGTGAAGTTCTTGTGATGGGGCTCGATGGCTACACCTTC CASSEVLVMGLDGYTF
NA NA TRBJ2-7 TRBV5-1 TGCGCCAGCAGCACCCGCGGGGGCGACGAGCAGTACTTC CASSTRGGDEQYF
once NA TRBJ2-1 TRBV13 TGTGCCAGCCTCAGCGCTCTAGCAGTTCAGCATGAGCAGTTCTTC CASLSALAVQHEQFF
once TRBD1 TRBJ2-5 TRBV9 TGTGCCAGCAGCGTCGATGGGACAGGTCAAGAGACCCAGTACTTC CASSVDGTGQETQYF
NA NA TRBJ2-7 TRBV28 TGTGCCAGCAGGGTCCCCTCGTCTGAGGAGCAGTACTTC CASRVPSSEEQYF
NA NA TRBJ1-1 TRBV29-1 TGCAGCGGATCAGCAGGGGAGGGCACTGAAGCTTTCTTT CSGSAGEGTEAFF
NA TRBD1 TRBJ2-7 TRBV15 TGTGCCACCAGCAGAGGACAGGGCCCCTACGAGCAGTACTTC CATSRGQGPYEQYF
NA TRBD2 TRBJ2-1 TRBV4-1 TGCGCCAGCAGCGAGAGCGGGGGGAATAACAATGAGCAGTTCTTC CASSESGGNNNEQFF
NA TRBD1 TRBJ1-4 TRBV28 TGTGCCAGCAGTTTCGGGACAGGGGAACTGTTTTTT CASSFGTGELFF
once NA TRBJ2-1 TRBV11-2 TGTGCCAGCAGCTCTTCCTCCGGGACTTTGTACAATGAGCAGTTCTTC CASSSSSGTLYNEQFF
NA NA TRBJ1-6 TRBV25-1 TGTGCCAGCAGCAGCGGGGGTTCACCCCTCCACTTT CASSSGGSPLHF
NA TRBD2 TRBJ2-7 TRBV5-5 TGTGCCAGCAGCTTGTGGACTAGCGGGACGTACGAGCAGTACTTC CASSLWTSGTYEQYF
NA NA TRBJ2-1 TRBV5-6 TGTGCCAGCAGCTTGGCACTGAACAATGAGCAGTTCTTC CASSLALNNEQFF
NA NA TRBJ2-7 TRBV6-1 TGTGCCAGCATGGGCATGTCCTACGAGCAGTACTTC CASMGMSYEQYF
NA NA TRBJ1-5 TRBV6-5 TGTGCCAGCAGTTATATTTCCGGTCAGCCCCAGCATTTT CASSYISGQPQHF
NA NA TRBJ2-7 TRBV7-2 TGTGCCAGCAGCTTAGACTCCTCCTACGAGCAGTACTTC CASSLDSSYEQYF
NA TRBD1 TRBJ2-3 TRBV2 TGTGCCAGCAGTAGCAGGGGGATTATCACAGATACGCAGTATTTT CASSSRGIITDTQYF